The entry below describes one T cell receptor beta chain. Per the authors' pipeline: Reference gene primer amplification in the assay estimated nucleated cell counts. TCRdb's table, derived via immunoSEQ multiplex PCR, lists solely in-frame clones and lacks some. That table furnishes V, J and clone size, whereas the DNA furnished D and trimming. Among around 60,000 clones listed, more than 80% were seen once. CDR1 and CDR2 from the germline V gene are LNHDA and SQIVND (reference sequence). V was clipped by 4 bases and J by 8 bases; unmatched bases: 10. This CDR3 is 15 amino acids long. The sample is drawn from a study of blood T cell repertoires in COVID-19. Study summary: The study drew acute and convalescent COVID-19 samples from the United States, Italy and Spain. T cells, B-cell-depleted T cells, or PBMCs supplied cDNA or gDNA.

The chain combines TRBV19 with TRBJ2-1, with TRBD2 identical over 8 bases. Sequenced input: peripheral blood. The source is a human donor with active COVID-19. The donor label of this sample is uncertain. CDR3 nucleotides: TGTGCCAGTAGTACCCACTTAGCGGGGTGGGATGAGCAGTTCTTC. As protein: CASSTHLAGWDEQFF.